The 7 T cell receptor beta chains in this list originate from one sample, sequenced in a study of OX40 agonist ivuxolimab in advanced cancers. The assay was immunoSEQ multiplex PCR, and TCRdb's table has in-frame clones only and misses some. The sample carries some 17,000 clones, roughly 77% recorded once. The sequences come from CD4+ or CD8+ T cells sorted from blood, collected in a trial of the OX40 agonist ivuxolimab. These TCRs come from an adult with an advanced solid tumor such as melanoma, head and neck, liver or kidney cancer.

CDR3 region: CASSLANNEQFF. As DNA, the CDR3 is TGTGCCAGCAGTTTAGCAAACAATGAGCAGTTCTTC. V usage is TRBV27 and J usage is TRBJ2-1; D is undetermined. The CDR3 extends over 12 amino acids. Germline values: CDR1 MNHEY, CDR2 SMNVEV (reference sequence). The ends were cut back, 2 bases at V and 5 bases at J, with 4 bases in the middle.

The J gene is TRBJ1-1, the V gene TRBV2; no reliable D call. The V and J ends lost 9 bases and 4 bases respectively, with 12 bases between them. Germline lookup yields CDR1 SNHLY and CDR2 FYNNEI. This CDR3 is 12 amino acids long. Here the CDR3 DNA reads TGTGCCAGTGAAGGAAGACCCACTGAAGCTTTCTTT. Amino acid sequence: CASEGRPTEAFF.

The chain uses TRBV5-6 and TRBJ2-3, with TRBD2 matching over 10 bases. Germline values: CDR1 SGHDT, CDR2 YYEEEE. CDR3 length: 16 residues. V was pared by 0 bases and J by 5 bases, with 6 bases of the junction left unmatched. The CDR3 coding sequence is TGTGCCAGCAGCTTGGGTTCCGGGACTAGCGTAGATACGCAGTATTTT. Its protein product is CASSLGSGTSVDTQYF. The full variable domain, in which reference TRBV5-6 and TRBJ2-3 provide the parts outside the CDR3, is DAGVTQSPTHLIKTRGQQVTLRCSPKSGHDTVSWYQQALGQGPQFIFQYYEEEERQRGNFPDRFSGHQFPNYSSELNVNALLLGDSALYLCASSLGSGTSVDTQYFGPGTRLTVL.

The chain joins TRBV30 to TRBJ2-1, with D possibly TRBD2 on 6 matching bases. Trimming left V 2 bases short and J 4 bases short, with 12 bases between. The V gene's germline CDR1 is GTSNPN and CDR2 SVGIG (reference sequence). The CDR3 is 14 residues long. DNA of the CDR3: TGTGCCTGGAGTTTAGGGGACTCGTACAATGAGCAGTTCTTC. It is translated as CAWSLGDSYNEQFF.

The chain uses TRBV6-5 and TRBJ2-1; D gene unclear. The CDR3 sequence is 13 residues long. Trimming cost V 3 bases and J 6 bases, with 9 bases left between them. Germline V gene lookup returns CDR1 MNHEY and CDR2 SVGAGI. In DNA form, the CDR3 reads TGTGCCAGCAGTTATAATAGTGGCAATGAGCAGTTCTTC. It encodes CASSYNSGNEQFF.

V and J are TRBV30 and TRBJ1-2; D is perhaps TRBD1 (6 bases). Trimming took 1 base from V and 8 from J, leaving 14 bases between them. CDR1 and CDR2 (germline): GTSNPN, SVGIG (reference sequence). The CDR3 sequence is 13 residues long. This chain's CDR3 is CAWSGTGAGGYTF. As DNA, the CDR3 is TGTGCCTGGAGTGGAACGGGGGCGGGGGGCTACACCTTC.

The V gene is TRBV30, the J gene TRBJ2-7; D gene unclear. With 5 bases removed from V and 2 bases from J, the gap between germline ends came to 16 bases. Germline V gene data show CDR1 as GTSNPN and CDR2 as SVGIG (reference sequence). The CDR3 covers 14 residues. The CDR3 region has the DNA TGTGCCTGGGGGCGTCAGGTACCAACCTACGAGCAGTACTTC. Encoded protein: CAWGRQVPTYEQYF.